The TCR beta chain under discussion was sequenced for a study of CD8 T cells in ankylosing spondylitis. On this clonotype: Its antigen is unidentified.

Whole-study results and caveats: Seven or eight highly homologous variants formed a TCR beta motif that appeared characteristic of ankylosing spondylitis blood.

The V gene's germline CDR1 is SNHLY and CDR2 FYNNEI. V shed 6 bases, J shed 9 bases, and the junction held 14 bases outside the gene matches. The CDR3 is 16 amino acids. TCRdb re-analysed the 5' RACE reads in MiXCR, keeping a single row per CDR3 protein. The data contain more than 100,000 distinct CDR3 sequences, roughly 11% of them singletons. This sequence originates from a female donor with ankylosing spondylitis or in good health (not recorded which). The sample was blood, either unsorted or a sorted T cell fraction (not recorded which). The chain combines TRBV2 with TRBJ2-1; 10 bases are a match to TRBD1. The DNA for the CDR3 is TGTGCCAGCAGCGCGACCCGACAGGGGGCGAGTTTTGAGCAGTTCTTC. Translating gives CASSATRQGASFEQFF.